Shown below are 10 T cell receptor beta chains from a single sample sequenced in a study of T cell changes during pregnancy in multiple sclerosis. TCRdb keeps only in-frame clones here, not all; method: immunoSEQ multiplex PCR. The repertoire holds around 30,000 clones, with roughly 92% as singletons. Sequenced material: CD4+ T cells from peripheral blood mononuclear cells, taken in the first trimester of pregnancy. These receptors originate from a female donor with multiple sclerosis, enrolled in a pregnancy study.

This rearrangement joins TRBV5-1 to TRBJ2-7; the match to TRBD1 covers 9 bases. CDR1 and CDR2 from the germline V gene are SGHRS and YFSETQ. Trimming removed 4 bases from V and 0 bases from J; junction bases left unmatched: 2. The CDR3 contains 14 residues. The CDR3 DNA reads as TGCGCCAGCAGCACGGGACAGGGCTCCTACGAGCAGTACTTC. Residues: CASSTGQGSYEQYF.

V and J are TRBV6-5 and TRBJ2-1; TRBD2 matches 14 bases. Germline CDR1 reads MNHEY; CDR2 reads SVGAGI. The CDR3 sequence is 15 residues long. J was trimmed by 9 bases and V by 6 bases; bases with no gene match: 7. Here the CDR3 DNA reads TGTGCCAGCAGCCGAGAGACTAGCGGGGGGGGTGAGCAGTTCTTC. Translated, it gives CASSRETSGGGEQFF.

The chain is built from TRBV19 and TRBJ2-7, with D possibly being TRBD1 (6 bases). The CDR3 is 13 residues long. CDR1 is LNHDA, CDR2 SQIVND, per germline (reference sequence). With 6 bases removed from V and 0 bases from J, the gap between germline ends came to 9 bases. CDR3 region: CASSRTVSYEQYF. As DNA, the CDR3 is TGTGCCAGTAGCCGGACAGTCTCCTACGAGCAGTACTTC.

The J gene is TRBJ1-6, the V gene TRBV5-1, with D possibly being TRBD1 (5 bases). The CDR3 is 18 amino acids. Germline loops: CDR1 SGHRS, CDR2 YFSETQ. Deletions cut 4 bases from V and 0 bases from J, with 17 bases between. The CDR3 loop reads CASSVNRITGSYNSPLHF. The CDR3 bases are TGCGCCAGCAGCGTAAACAGGATCACGGGCTCCTATAATTCACCCCTCCACTTT.

The rearrangement links TRBV7-9 to TRBJ1-2; tentative D call: TRBD1 (6 bases). Trimming removed 5 bases from V and 2 bases from J, with 21 bases in between. This CDR3 is built from 17 residues. Germline V gene data show CDR1 as SEHNR and CDR2 as FQNEAQ (reference sequence). The CDR3 DNA reads TGTGCCAGCAGCCCCTTAAATCAGCAAAGGGGGAACTATGGCTACACCTTC. Translated, it gives CASSPLNQQRGNYGYTF.

The chain recombines TRBV7-2 with TRBJ1-3; D possibly corresponds to TRBD1 (6 bases). Trimming stripped 2 bases from V and 2 bases from J, with 7 bases between. CDR1 and CDR2 from the germline V gene are SGHTA and FQGNSA. This CDR3 has 14 amino acids. This chain's CDR3 is CASSLQGTGNTIYF. The DNA of the CDR3 is TGTGCCAGCAGCTTACAGGGGACTGGAAACACCATATATTTT.

The chain employs TRBV7-2 and TRBJ1-5; D remains ambiguous. V was pared by 4 bases and J by 4 bases, with 5 bases between. Germline values: CDR1 SGHTA, CDR2 FQGNSA. The CDR3 has 12 residues. The CDR3 is CASSYFNQPQHF. CDR3 coding DNA: TGTGCCAGCAGCTACTTTAATCAGCCCCAGCATTTT.

J is TRBJ1-2 and V is TRBV7-2; possible D gene TRBD1, 6 bases. The CDR3 totals 15 residues. Germline CDR1 and CDR2: SGHTA and FQGNSA. V lost 1 base, J lost 6 bases, and 15 bases lay in between. The chain's CDR3 is CASSLEYRAYNGYTF. In DNA, the CDR3 is TGTGCCAGCAGCTTAGAATACAGGGCGTACAATGGCTACACCTTC.

This clone appeared once. The chain couples TRBV7-9 to TRBJ2-2, with 8 bases matching TRBD1. Losses at the gene ends were 5 bases for V and 3 bases for J; bases not matched to a gene: 8. The germline V gene has CDR1 SEHNR and CDR2 FQNEAQ (reference sequence). This CDR3 comprises 16 residues. CDR3 protein: CASSGRQGSDTGELFF. DNA for the CDR3: TGTGCCAGCAGCGGCCGACAGGGGTCGGACACCGGGGAGCTGTTTTTT.

The V call is TRBV7-3, the J call TRBJ2-1, with 9 bases identical to TRBD2. J lost 1 base, V lost 5 bases, and 3 bases had no gene match. This CDR3 has 15 residues. Germline V gene data show CDR1 as SGHTA and CDR2 as FQGTGA. CDR3 sequence reads: CASSETSGSYNEQFF. The DNA for the CDR3 is TGTGCCAGCAGCGAGACTAGCGGATCCTACAATGAGCAGTTCTTC.